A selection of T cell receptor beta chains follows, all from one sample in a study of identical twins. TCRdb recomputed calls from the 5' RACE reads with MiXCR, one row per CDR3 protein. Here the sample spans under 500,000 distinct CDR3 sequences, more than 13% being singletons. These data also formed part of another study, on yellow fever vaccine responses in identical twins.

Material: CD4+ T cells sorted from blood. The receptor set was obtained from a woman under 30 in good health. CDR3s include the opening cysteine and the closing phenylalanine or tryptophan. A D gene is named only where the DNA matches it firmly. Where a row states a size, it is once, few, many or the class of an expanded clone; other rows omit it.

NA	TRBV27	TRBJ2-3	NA	TGTGCCAGCAGTACTCTAGATTCCACAGATACGCAGTATTTT	CASSTLDSTDTQYF
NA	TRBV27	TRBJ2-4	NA	TGTGCCAGCAGTTTTAAAATTTTGGAGTTGCTCCGCTCGGCCAAAAACATTCAGTACTTC	CASSFKILELLRSAKNIQYF
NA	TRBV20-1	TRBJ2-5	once	TGCAGTGCTAGAGATCCGGGGGTCCAAGAGACCCAGTACTTC	CSARDPGVQETQYF
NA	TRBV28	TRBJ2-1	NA	TGTGCCAGCAGGGGGTCTCTCGCGGGGCCGTTCTTC	CASRGSLAGPFF
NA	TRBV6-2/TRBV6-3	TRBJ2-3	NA	TGTGCCAGCAGCCCCTTTCCAGGCGGCCGAGGCACAGATACGCAGTATTTT	CASSPFPGGRGTDTQYF
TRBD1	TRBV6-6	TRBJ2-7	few	TGTGCCAGCAAAGATCGGGACAGGGGATACTTC	CASKDRDRGYF
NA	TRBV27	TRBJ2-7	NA	TGTGCCAGCAGTTCCGCCGGAGGTAAAGGCGAGCAGTACTTC	CASSSAGGKGEQYF
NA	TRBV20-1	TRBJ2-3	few	TGCAGTGCTAGGGTCGTCAGCAGCACAGATACGCAGTATTTT	CSARVVSSTDTQYF
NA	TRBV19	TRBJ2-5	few	TGTGCCAGTAGTTTCCGGACGAGTGAGACCCAGTACTTC	CASSFRTSETQYF
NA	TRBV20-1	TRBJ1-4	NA	TGCAGTGCCGCCGTAACAGGGAAGGATGAAAAACTGTTTTTT	CSAAVTGKDEKLFF
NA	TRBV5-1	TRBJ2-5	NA	TGCGCCAGCAGCCCGGACGTTCCGGGGACCCAGTACTTC	CASSPDVPGTQYF
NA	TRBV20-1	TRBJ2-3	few	TGCAGTGCTAGATTTGCCCGGGGGTTCACAGATACGCAGTATTTT	CSARFARGFTDTQYF
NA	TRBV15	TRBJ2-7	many	TGTGCCACCAGCAGAGAAGTCTCCTACGAGCAGTACTTC	CATSREVSYEQYF
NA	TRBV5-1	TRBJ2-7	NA	TGCGCCAGCAGCTCGTCAGAACCAGCCTACGAGCAGTACTTC	CASSSSEPAYEQYF
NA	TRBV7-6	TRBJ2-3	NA	TGTGCCAGCAGTCGGGCACCCACAGATACGCAGTATTTT	CASSRAPTDTQYF
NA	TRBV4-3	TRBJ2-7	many	TGCGCCAGCAGCCCGTCTTACGGCGACTACGAGCAGTACTTC	CASSPSYGDYEQYF
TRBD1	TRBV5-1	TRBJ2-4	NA	TGCGCCAGCAGCTCCGAACCAGGGGGCCGAGCCAAAAACATTCAGTACTTC	CASSSEPGGRAKNIQYF
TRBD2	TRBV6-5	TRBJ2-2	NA	TGTGCCAGCAGTTACTCGGGACTAAGAACCGGGGAGCTGTTTTTT	CASSYSGLRTGELFF
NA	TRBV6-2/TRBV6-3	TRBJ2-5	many	TGTGCCAGCAGCAGACTCGGGGAGACCCAGTACTTC	CASSRLGETQYF
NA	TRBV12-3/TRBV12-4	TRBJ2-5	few	TGTGCCAGCAGTTTTAATAAGCCGGACCAAGAGACCCAGTACTTC	CASSFNKPDQETQYF